This T cell receptor (beta chain) was profiled in a study of cytomegalovirus exposure and HLA in healthy donors. PCR involved 60 Vbeta and 13 Jbeta primers. Assay used: immunoSEQ multiplex PCR; TCRdb lists only in-frame clones, some missing. The sample shows some 120,000 clones, roughly 80% of them seen only once. The sequence was collected from a woman aged 40 to 55 in good health and CMV-seropositive. The sequenced sample was PBMCs.

The CDR3 protein is CASSLFVSWGGDAGNTIYF. The CDR3 bases are TGTGCCAGCAGTTTATTTGTTTCATGGGGGGGCGACGCTGGAAACACCATATATTTT. The V and J genes are TRBV28 and TRBJ1-3; D might be TRBD1 (6 bases). From germline, CDR1 is MDHEN and CDR2 SYDVKM. The CDR3 has 19 residues. V lost 1 base to trimming and J lost 2 bases, with 21 bases between them.